This T cell receptor (beta chain) was obtained from a study of blood T cell repertoires in COVID-19. This CDR3 has 15 amino acids. The J segment lost 3 bases and the V segment lost 4 bases, leaving 4 bases of the junction unmatched. CDR1 and CDR2 (germline): MNHEY, SMNVEV (reference sequence). The data were produced by immunoSEQ multiplex PCR, yet TCRdb's version contains in-frame clones alone and is incomplete. The data show 40,000 to 45,000 clones, 85% to 95% seen once. The sequenced sample was peripheral blood. The clonotype originates from a human donor in a cohort sampled during active COVID-19. The chain combines TRBV27 with TRBJ2-1; 9 positions agree with TRBD2. Here the CDR3 reads CASSSSGVGYNEQFF. CDR3 coding DNA: TGTGCCAGCAGTTCTAGCGGGGTGGGCTACAATGAGCAGTTCTTC.